A single sample is the source of the 31 T cell receptor beta chains below, sequenced in a study of monozygotic twins with inflammatory bowel disease. TCRdb reworked the 5' RACE reads into one entry per CDR3 protein, no DNA. The sample's table shows 350,000 to 400,000 distinct CDR3 sequences. Sequenced sample: blood. These receptors all come from a human donor with ulcerative colitis or Crohn's disease, or a healthy co-twin of an affected twin (not recorded which).

The V call is TRBV18, the J call TRBJ2-1; the D call of TRBD2 rests on TCRdb alone, since no DNA is present to check it. CDR1 is KGHSH, CDR2 LQKENI, per germline. The CDR3 loop spans 18 amino acids. CDR3 loop: CASSPLYSGGKNYNEQFF.

V and J are TRBV19 and TRBJ2-7; without DNA, the TCRdb call of TRBD1 cannot be checked. CDR3 length: 15 residues. Germline assignment: CDR1 LNHDA and CDR2 SQIVND (reference sequence). CDR3 sequence: CASGTPGRPTYEQYF.

The J gene is TRBJ1-5, the V gene TRBV6-1; TCRdb picks TRBD1, but there is no DNA to check that call. CDR1 and CDR2 (germline): MNHNS, SASEGT. CDR3 size: 15 residues. CDR3 loop: CASSVRGTSNQPQHF.

The chain links TRBV27 to TRBJ2-3; checking the TCRdb D call of TRBD2 is not possible without DNA. This CDR3 has 14 residues. Germline-derived CDR1 and CDR2 are MNHEY and SMNVEV (reference sequence). The CDR3 sequence: CASSLRGGKDTQYF.

This rearrangement joins TRBV21-1 to TRBJ2-5; absent DNA, TCRdb's TRBD1 call cannot be checked. TRBV21-1 is an annotated pseudogene. The CDR3 runs to 15 residues. The CDR3 protein is CASSKGEGAEETQYF.

The chain couples TRBV5-1 to TRBJ2-7; TCRdb designates TRBD1, a call that cannot be tested without DNA. Germline V gives CDR1 SGHRS, CDR2 YFSETQ. The CDR3 runs to 17 residues. The CDR3 sequence: CASSLASSGTVTYEQYF.

The chain employs TRBV5-1 and TRBJ1-3; TCRdb names TRBD1, which stays unverified in the absence of DNA. The germline V gene encodes CDR1 SGHRS and CDR2 YFSETQ. The CDR3 contains 16 residues. The CDR3 loop is CASSIMPGQGGNTIYF.

This CDR3 is CASSPQQENDEQYF. The chain links TRBV18 to TRBJ2-7; TCRdb's D call, TRBD1, is unchecked because there is no DNA. The CDR3 extends over 14 amino acids. CDR1 and CDR2 from the germline V gene are KGHSH and LQKENI.

The chain links TRBV5-1 to TRBJ2-6. Germline V lookup: CDR1 SGHRS, CDR2 YFSETQ. CDR3 length equals 15 residues. The CDR3 is CASSLELAGANVLTF.

The V gene is TRBV27, the J gene TRBJ1-1. The CDR3 runs to 15 residues. Germline V gene sequence: CDR1 MNHEY, CDR2 SMNVEV (reference sequence). This CDR3 reads CASSLKATPNTEAFF.

This chain connects TRBV7-9 to TRBJ2-3; the D gene TCRdb calls, TRBD2, cannot be checked with no DNA. Germline CDR1 is SEHNR and CDR2 is FQNEAQ (reference sequence). The CDR3 has 15 residues. The CDR3 loop is CASSLSAGWSDTQYF.

The CDR3 spells CASTSVGGTTYEQYF. J is TRBJ2-7 and V is TRBV7-2. Germline V gives CDR1 SGHTA, CDR2 FQGNSA. The CDR3 loop spans 15 amino acids.

This chain links TRBV14 with TRBJ1-3; TCRdb reports TRBD1, a call that lacks DNA to check it against. This CDR3 contains 14 residues. CDR1 and CDR2 from the germline V gene are SGHDN and FVKESK. The CDR3 sequence is CASSPAPSRDTIYF.

This rearrangement joins TRBV4-2 to TRBJ2-3. This CDR3 has 15 amino acids. Germline CDR1 is LGHNA and CDR2 is YNFKEQ. The chain's CDR3 is CASSQEALAPDTQYF.

This chain joins TRBV7-6 and TRBJ2-1. Germline CDR1 SGHVS, CDR2 FNYEAQ. This CDR3 is built from 13 residues. CDR3 sequence: CASSYQSYNEQFF.

V gene TRBV5-1 combines with J gene TRBJ1-1. The CDR3 covers 14 residues. Germline CDR1 and CDR2: SGHRS and YFSETQ. CDR3 sequence reads: CASREGLGGTEAFF.

The chain carries TRBV6-5 and TRBJ1-2; TCRdb proposes TRBD1, but this gene call is untestable without DNA. The CDR3 spans 14 residues. Germline V lookup: CDR1 MNHEY, CDR2 SVGAGI. CDR3 in amino acids: CASSYDRAPYGYTF.

The rearrangement links TRBV6-1 to TRBJ2-2; TCRdb reports TRBD1, a call that lacks DNA to check it against. Germline CDR1 MNHNS, CDR2 SASEGT. This CDR3 is built from 12 residues. The CDR3 region is CASSRPHGELFF.

The CDR3 loop reads CASRSQGGTTGELFF. V gene TRBV4-1 combines with J gene TRBJ2-2; the TCRdb D gene call, TRBD1, has no DNA to confirm it. Germline V gene sequence: CDR1 MGHRA, CDR2 YSYEKL. The CDR3 consists of 15 residues.

The chain is built from TRBV29-1 and TRBJ1-5. The CDR3 loop spans 12 amino acids. The germline V gene has CDR1 SQVTM and CDR2 ANQGSEA. This CDR3 reads CSVDGSNQPQHF.

The chain is built from TRBV7-2 and TRBJ1-2; TCRdb's D call of TRBD1 is untestable without DNA. The CDR3 has 15 amino acids. Per the germline V gene, CDR1 is SGHTA and CDR2 is FQGNSA. This CDR3 reads CASSTYRAGDYGYTF.

The J gene is TRBJ2-7, the V gene TRBV20-1; TCRdb designates TRBD1, a call that cannot be tested without DNA. The CDR3 is 13 amino acids. Germline CDR1 and CDR2: DFQATT and SNEGSKA (reference sequence). The CDR3 spells CSAHRDGPYEQYF.

V and J are TRBV5-1 and TRBJ1-1; TCRdb indicates TRBD1, and absent DNA this call remains unverified. The V gene's germline CDR1 is SGHRS and CDR2 YFSETQ. The CDR3 has 16 amino acids. CDR3 in amino acids: CASSSHLRGPNTEAFF.

V usage is TRBV5-1 and J usage is TRBJ1-6. The CDR3 covers 15 residues. The germline V gene encodes CDR1 SGHRS and CDR2 YFSETQ. The CDR3 sequence: CASSLVQSRNSPLHF.

The chain links TRBV19 to TRBJ1-1. There are 14 residues in the CDR3. Germline V gene sequence: CDR1 LNHDA, CDR2 SQIVND (reference sequence). This CDR3 is CASSTFSGNTEAFF. The whole variable domain, remainder taken from reference TRBV19 and TRBJ1-1, is DGGITQSPKYLFRKEGQNVTLSCEQNLNHDAMYWYRQDPGQGLRLIYYSQIVNDFQKGDIAEGYSVSREKKESFPLTVTSAQKNPTAFYLCASSTFSGNTEAFFGQGTRLTVV.

The V call is TRBV7-2, the J call TRBJ1-2; TCRdb names TRBD1, which stays unverified in the absence of DNA. CDR1 is SGHTA, CDR2 FQGNSA, per germline. The CDR3 is 13 amino acids. CDR3 sequence reads: CASALGRGYGYTF. Using reference TRBV7-2 and TRBJ1-2 for the parts outside the CDR3, the full variable domain is GAGVSQSPSNKVTEKGKDVELRCDPISGHTALYWYRQSLGQGLEFLIYFQGNSAPDKSGLPSDRFSAERTGGSVSTLTIQRTQQEDSAVYLCASALGRGYGYTFGSGTRLTVV.

The J gene is TRBJ1-2, the V gene TRBV9; TCRdb's D gene call, TRBD1, goes unchecked for lack of DNA. CDR1 and CDR2 from the germline V gene are SGDLS and YYNGEE. The CDR3 sequence is 14 residues long. CDR3 sequence reads: CASSVTTGGYGYTF.

The rearrangement joins TRBV20-1 to TRBJ2-2. The CDR3 totals 12 residues. Germline V lookup: CDR1 DFQATT, CDR2 SNEGSKA (reference sequence). CDR3 protein: CSAKTDTGELFF.

This rearrangement joins TRBV4-3 to TRBJ1-2; lacking DNA, the TRBD1 call made by TCRdb goes unchecked. The germline CDR1 and CDR2 sequences are LGHNA and YSLEER. This CDR3 is 16 amino acids long. The CDR3 reads CASSLLRGTPNYGYTF.

V usage is TRBV5-1 and J usage is TRBJ1-3. This CDR3 region has 15 residues. CDR1 and CDR2 from the germline V gene are SGHRS and YFSETQ. The CDR3 is CASSLDGFSGNTIYF.

The chain employs TRBV9 and TRBJ2-3; TCRdb gives TRBD1 as the D gene, but with no DNA this cannot be confirmed. Germline V CDR1 and CDR2: SGDLS, YYNGEE. The CDR3 loop spans 14 amino acids. The CDR3 protein is CASNVQGVTDTQYF. The full variable domain, its missing parts supplied by reference TRBV9 and TRBJ2-3, is DSGVTQTPKHLITATGQRVTLRCSPRSGDLSVYWYQQSLDQGLQFLIQYYNGEERAKGNILERFSAQQFPDLHSELNLSSLELGDSALYFCASNVQGVTDTQYFGPGTRLTVL.